This T cell receptor beta chain was sequenced for a study of blood T cell repertoires in COVID-19. Original methodology: Reference gene primer amplification gave estimated nucleated cell counts. TCRdb keeps only in-frame clones here, not all; method: immunoSEQ multiplex PCR. V and J calls and clone size come straight from that table; D and trimming were deduced from the DNA. The sample consists of 300,000 to 400,000 clones, roughly 90% of them appearing once. Germline CDR1 and CDR2: LGHNA and YNFKEQ. Trimming removed 5 bases from V and 5 bases from J; junction bases left unmatched: 17. The CDR3 is made up of 17 amino acids.

This sequence joins TRBV4-2 and TRBJ1-1; 7 bases line up with TRBD1. The clonotype originates from a woman in her 30s with COVID-19, enrolled during active disease. Sequencing used peripheral blood. Written as DNA, the CDR3 is TGTGCCAGCAGCTCTCCCGGGACAGTTAGTGAGGGGACTGAAGCTTTCTTT. Protein: CASSSPGTVSEGTEAFF.